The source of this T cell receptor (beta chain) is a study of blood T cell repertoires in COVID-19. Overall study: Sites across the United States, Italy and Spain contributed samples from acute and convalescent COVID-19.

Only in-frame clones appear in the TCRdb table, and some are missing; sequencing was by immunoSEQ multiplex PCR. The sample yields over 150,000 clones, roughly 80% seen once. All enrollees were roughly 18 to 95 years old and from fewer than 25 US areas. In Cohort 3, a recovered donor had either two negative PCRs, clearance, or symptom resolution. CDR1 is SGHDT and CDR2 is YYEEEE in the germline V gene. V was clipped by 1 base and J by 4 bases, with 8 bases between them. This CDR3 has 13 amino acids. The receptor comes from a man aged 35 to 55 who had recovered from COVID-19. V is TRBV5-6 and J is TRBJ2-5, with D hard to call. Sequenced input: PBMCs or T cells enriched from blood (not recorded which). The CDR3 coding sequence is TGTGCCAGCAGCTTGAGCTCACCAGAGACCCAGTACTTC. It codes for CASSLSSPETQYF.